This TCR beta chain was found in a study of identical twins. This CDR3 contains 14 residues. The J segment lost 4 bases and the V segment lost 5 bases, leaving 6 bases of the junction unmatched. In germline, CDR1 is DFQATT, CDR2 SNEGSKA (reference sequence). This clonotype was detected only a few times. Healthy Caucasians provided all donations. Each cDNA held unique molecular identifiers, and template switching gave it a universal primer site. One entry per CDR3 protein, called by TCRdb with MiXCR from the 5' RACE reads. This sample has about 810,000 distinct CDR3 sequences; around an eighth occur once, and the top ten carry about 1.5%. This same sample was also part of a study on yellow fever vaccine responses in identical twins.

Sequences were obtained from PBMCs. This rearrangement joins TRBV20-1 to TRBJ1-5, with 9 positions matching TRBD1. The sequence was collected from a woman under 30 in good health. The CDR3: CSAPLQGANQPQHF. The CDR3 nucleotides are TGCAGTGCTCCCCTACAGGGGGCGAATCAGCCCCAGCATTTT.